This T cell receptor beta chain was sequenced during a study of T-cell memory formation after mild COVID-19. Overall study findings and caveats: Some clones that responded turned up in pre-infection memory, which suggests that cross-reactive memory joined in. Second-wave clones reaching peak frequency on day 37 lacked confirmed SARS-CoV-2 specificity. CD4+ contracting clones were found mainly in CM and EM, and CD8+ ones in EMRA.

Per the germline V gene, CDR1 is SQVTM and CDR2 is ANQGSEA. J lost 8 bases, V lost 5 bases, and 13 bases had no gene match. This CDR3 has 14 residues. The authors produced TCR alpha and TCR beta cDNA libraries with sample barcodes and UMIs by 5'RACE using constant-segment primers. TCRdb itself ran the 5' RACE reads through MiXCR, one entry per CDR3 protein. The data hold around 370,000 distinct CDR3 sequences, with over 20% observed a single time. Notes on this clonotype: Its target is unknown.

The sequence was obtained from an adult woman who had mild COVID-19 (a few samples of this study predate the infection). Cell type and time point are not known. The sequencing input was PBMCs or a T cell subset sorted from them (not recorded which). V is TRBV29-1 and J is TRBJ1-2, with TRBD1 matching 8 bases. The CDR3 region is CSVRQGKAVLGYTF. The CDR3, as DNA: TGCAGCGTTAGACAGGGGAAGGCGGTGTTGGGCTACACCTTC.